The sample holds many counts of the clone carrying this T cell receptor beta chain. The CDR3 is 17 residues long. The germline CDR1 and CDR2 sequences are MGHRA and YSYEKL. The V end was cut by 2 bases, the J end by 3 bases, with 16 bases between. A single record per CDR3 protein comes from TCRdb applying MiXCR to the 5' RACE reads. Here the sample spans fewer than 250,000 distinct CDR3 sequences, approximately 7.8% being singletons. The entry originates in a study of identical twins. Each donor (without exception) was a healthy Caucasian. These sequences were also reported in another study, on yellow fever vaccine responses in identical twins. That publication notes: Reported findings indicate that twins' vaccine T cell responses seemed partially convergent, partially personalized.

The sample comprised CD8+ T cells sorted from blood. The chain joins TRBV4-1 to TRBJ2-2, with D unresolved. The origin of this receptor is a woman aged 18-29 years in good health. This chain's CDR3 is CASSQPQTLGDTGELFF. The CDR3 DNA follows: TGCGCCAGCAGCCAACCCCAGACTTTAGGTGACACCGGGGAGCTGTTTTTT.